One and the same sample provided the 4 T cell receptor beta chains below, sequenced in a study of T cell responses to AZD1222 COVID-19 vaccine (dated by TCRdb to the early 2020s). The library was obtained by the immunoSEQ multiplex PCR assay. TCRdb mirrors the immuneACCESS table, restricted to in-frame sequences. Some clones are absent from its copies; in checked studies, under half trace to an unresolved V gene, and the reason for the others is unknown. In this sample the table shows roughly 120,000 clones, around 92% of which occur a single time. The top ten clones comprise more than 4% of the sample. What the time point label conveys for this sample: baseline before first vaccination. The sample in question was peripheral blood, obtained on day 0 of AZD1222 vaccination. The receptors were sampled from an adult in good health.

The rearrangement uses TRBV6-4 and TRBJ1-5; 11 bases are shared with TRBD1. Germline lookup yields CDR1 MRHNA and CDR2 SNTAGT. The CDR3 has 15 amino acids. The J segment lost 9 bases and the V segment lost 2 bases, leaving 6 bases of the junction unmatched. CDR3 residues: CASSDGQGARGPQHF. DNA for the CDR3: TGTGCCAGCAGTGACGGACAGGGGGCTCGTGGGCCCCAGCATTTT.

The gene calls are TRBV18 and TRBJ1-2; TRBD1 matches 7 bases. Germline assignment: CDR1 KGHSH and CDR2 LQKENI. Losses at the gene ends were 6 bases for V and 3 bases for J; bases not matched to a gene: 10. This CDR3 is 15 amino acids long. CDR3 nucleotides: TGTGCCAGCTCGCTCGGACAGGAGACCCACTATGGCTACACCTTC. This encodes CASSLGQETHYGYTF. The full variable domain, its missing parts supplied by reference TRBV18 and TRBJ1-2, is NAGVMQNPRHLVRRRGQEARLRCSPMKGHSHVYWYRQLPEEGLKFMVYLQKENIIDESGMPKERFSAEFPKEGPSILRIQQVVRGDSAAYFCASSLGQETHYGYTFGSGTRLTVV.

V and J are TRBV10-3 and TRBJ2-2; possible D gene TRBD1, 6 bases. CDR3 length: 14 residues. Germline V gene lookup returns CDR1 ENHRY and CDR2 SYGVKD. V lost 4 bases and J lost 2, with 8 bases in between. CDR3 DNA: TGTGCCATCAGTGGGACAGTCAACACCGGGGAGCTGTTTTTT. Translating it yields CAISGTVNTGELFF.

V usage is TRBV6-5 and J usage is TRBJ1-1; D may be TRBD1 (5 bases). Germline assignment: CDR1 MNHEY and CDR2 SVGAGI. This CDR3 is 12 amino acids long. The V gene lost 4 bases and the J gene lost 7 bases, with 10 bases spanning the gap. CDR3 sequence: CASSSLGDEAFF. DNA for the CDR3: TGTGCCAGCAGTTCCCTGGGGGATGAAGCTTTCTTT.